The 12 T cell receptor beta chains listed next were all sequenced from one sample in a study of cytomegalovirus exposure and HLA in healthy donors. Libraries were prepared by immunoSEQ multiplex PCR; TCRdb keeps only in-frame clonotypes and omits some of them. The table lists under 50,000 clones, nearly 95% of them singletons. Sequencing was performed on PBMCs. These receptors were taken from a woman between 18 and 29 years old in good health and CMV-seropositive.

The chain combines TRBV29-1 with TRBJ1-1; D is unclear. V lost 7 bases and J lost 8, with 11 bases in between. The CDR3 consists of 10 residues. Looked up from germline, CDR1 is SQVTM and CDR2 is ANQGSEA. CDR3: CSGIGEEAFF. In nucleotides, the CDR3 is TGCAGCGGAATCGGGGAAGAAGCTTTCTTT. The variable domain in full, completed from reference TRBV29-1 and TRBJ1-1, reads SAVISQKPSRDICQRGTSLTIQCQVDSQVTMMFWYRQQPGQSLTLIATANQGSEATYESGFVIDKFPISRPNLTFSTLTVSNMSPEDSSIYLCSGIGEEAFFGQGTRLTVV.

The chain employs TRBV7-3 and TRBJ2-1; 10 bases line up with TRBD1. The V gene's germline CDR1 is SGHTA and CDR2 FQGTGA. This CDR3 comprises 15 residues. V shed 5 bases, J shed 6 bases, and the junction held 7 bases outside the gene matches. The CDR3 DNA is TGTGCCAGCAGCGAGCGACAGGGGGCGACCAATGAGCAGTTCTTC. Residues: CASSERQGATNEQFF.

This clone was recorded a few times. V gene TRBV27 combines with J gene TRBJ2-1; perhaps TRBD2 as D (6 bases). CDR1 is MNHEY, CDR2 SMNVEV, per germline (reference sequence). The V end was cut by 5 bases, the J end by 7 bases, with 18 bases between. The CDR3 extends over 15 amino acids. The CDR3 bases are TGTGCCAGCAGTGGGGGAGGCACTCTGAGGAATGAGCAGTTCTTC. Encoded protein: CASSGGGTLRNEQFF.

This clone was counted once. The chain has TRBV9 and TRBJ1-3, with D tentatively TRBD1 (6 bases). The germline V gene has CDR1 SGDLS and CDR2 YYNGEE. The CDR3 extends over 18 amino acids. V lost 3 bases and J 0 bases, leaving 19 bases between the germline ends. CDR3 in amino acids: CASSATLTGPNSGNTIYF. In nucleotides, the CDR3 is TGTGCCAGCAGCGCCACCTTGACAGGACCCAACTCTGGAAACACCATATATTTT.

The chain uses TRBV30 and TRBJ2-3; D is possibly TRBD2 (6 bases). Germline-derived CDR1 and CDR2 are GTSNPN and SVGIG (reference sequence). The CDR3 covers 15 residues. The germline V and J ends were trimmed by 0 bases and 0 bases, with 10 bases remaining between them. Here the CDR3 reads CAWSVWSGSTDTQYF. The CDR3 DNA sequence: TGTGCCTGGAGTGTTTGGAGCGGGAGCACAGATACGCAGTATTTT. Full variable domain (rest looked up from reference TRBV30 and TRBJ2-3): SQTIHQWPATLVQPVGSPLSLECTVEGTSNPNLYWYRQAAGRGLQLLFYSVGIGQISSEVPQNLSASRPQDRQFILSSKKLLLSDSGFYLCAWSVWSGSTDTQYFGPGTRLTVL.

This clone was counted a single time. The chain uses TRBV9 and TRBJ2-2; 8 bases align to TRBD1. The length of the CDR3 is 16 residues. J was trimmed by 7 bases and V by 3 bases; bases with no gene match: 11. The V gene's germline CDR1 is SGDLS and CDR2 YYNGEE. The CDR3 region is CASSAPGRGPGGELFF. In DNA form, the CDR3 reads TGTGCCAGCAGCGCCCCGGGCAGGGGGCCGGGCGGGGAGCTGTTTTTT. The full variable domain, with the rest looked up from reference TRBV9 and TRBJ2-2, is DSGVTQTPKHLITATGQRVTLRCSPRSGDLSVYWYQQSLDQGLQFLIQYYNGEERAKGNILERFSAQQFPDLHSELNLSSLELGDSALYFCASSAPGRGPGGELFFGEGSRLTVL.

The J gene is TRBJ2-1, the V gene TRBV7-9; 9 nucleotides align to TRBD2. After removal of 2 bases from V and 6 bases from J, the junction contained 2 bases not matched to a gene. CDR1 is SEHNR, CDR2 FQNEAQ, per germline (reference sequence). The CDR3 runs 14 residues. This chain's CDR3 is CASSLRREGNEQFF. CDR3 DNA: TGTGCCAGCAGCTTACGGCGGGAGGGCAATGAGCAGTTCTTC.

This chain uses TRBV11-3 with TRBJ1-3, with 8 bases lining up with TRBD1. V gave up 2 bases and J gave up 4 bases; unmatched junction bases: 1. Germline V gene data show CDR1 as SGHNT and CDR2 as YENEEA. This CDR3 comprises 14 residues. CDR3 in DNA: TGTGCCAGCAGCTTAACAGGGGGGGGAAACACCATATATTTT. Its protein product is CASSLTGGGNTIYF.

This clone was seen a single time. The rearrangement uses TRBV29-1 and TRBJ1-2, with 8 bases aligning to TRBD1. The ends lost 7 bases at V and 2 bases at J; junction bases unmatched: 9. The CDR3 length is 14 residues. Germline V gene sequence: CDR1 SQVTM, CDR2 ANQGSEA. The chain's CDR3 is CSAADRAPNYGYTF. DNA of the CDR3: TGCAGCGCCGCGGACAGGGCCCCCAACTATGGCTACACCTTC.

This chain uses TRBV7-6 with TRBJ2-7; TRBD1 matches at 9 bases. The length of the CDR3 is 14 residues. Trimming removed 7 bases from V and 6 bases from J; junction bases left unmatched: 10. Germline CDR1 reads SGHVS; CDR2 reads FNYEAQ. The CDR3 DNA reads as TGTGCCAGCATTCCGGGACAGGGCATGAGCGAGCAGTACTTC. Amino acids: CASIPGQGMSEQYF.

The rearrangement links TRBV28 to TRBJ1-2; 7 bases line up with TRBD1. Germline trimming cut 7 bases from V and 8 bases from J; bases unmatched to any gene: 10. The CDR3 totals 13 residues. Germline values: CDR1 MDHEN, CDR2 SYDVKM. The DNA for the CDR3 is TGTGCCAGCAACCCTCCAGGGGGGAGCGGCTACACCTTC. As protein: CASNPPGGSGYTF.

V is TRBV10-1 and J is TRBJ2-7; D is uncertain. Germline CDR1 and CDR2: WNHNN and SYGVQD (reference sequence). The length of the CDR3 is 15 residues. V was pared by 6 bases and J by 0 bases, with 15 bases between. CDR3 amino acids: CASRVVTESSYEQYF. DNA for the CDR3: TGCGCCAGCAGAGTGGTGACGGAGAGCTCCTACGAGCAGTACTTC.